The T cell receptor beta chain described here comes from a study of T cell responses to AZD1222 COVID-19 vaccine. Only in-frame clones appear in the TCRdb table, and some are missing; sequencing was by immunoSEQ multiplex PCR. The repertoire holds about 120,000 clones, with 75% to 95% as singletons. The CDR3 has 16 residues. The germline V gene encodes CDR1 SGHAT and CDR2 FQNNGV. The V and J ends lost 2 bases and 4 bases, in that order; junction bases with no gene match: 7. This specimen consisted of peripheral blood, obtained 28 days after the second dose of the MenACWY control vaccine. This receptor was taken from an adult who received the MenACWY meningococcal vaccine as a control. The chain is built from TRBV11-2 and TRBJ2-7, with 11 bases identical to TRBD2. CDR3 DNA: TGTGCCAGCAGCTTATTAGCCGGGACTAGCGGTTACGAGCAGTACGTC. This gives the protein CASSLLAGTSGYEQYV.